These 7 T cell receptor beta chains were sequenced from one sample in a study of blood T cell repertoires in COVID-19. The method was immunoSEQ multiplex PCR; TCRdb's version includes in-frame clones alone and lacks a portion of them. The data contain 90,000 to 100,000 clones, roughly 82% of them singletons. Input material: peripheral blood. Receptors originate from a man between 65 and 85 years old with active or convalescent COVID-19.

The chain carries TRBV3-1 (or the pseudogene TRBV3-2) and TRBJ2-1, with 12 bases matching TRBD1. The junction had 7 bases not matched to a gene; V was cut back by 4 bases and J by 9 bases. CDR3 length equals 15 residues. Germline V gives CDR1 LGHDT, CDR2 YNNKEL (reference sequence). The CDR3 here is CASSLGTGGLGEQFF. The CDR3 bases are TGTGCCAGCAGCCTTGGGACAGGGGGCTTGGGTGAGCAGTTCTTC.

This chain connects TRBV5-8 to TRBJ2-3; 7 positions match TRBD2. The CDR3 consists of 15 residues. Germline V gene data show CDR1 as SGHTS and CDR2 as YDEGEE. V shed 5 bases and J 2 bases; nucleotides not matched to a gene: 8. The CDR3 region has the DNA TGTGCCAGCAGACCCGAGCGGGGTCACACAGATACGCAGTATTTT. Protein: CASRPERGHTDTQYF. The variable domain in full, completed from reference TRBV5-8 and TRBJ2-3, reads EAGVTQSPTHLIKTRGQQATLRCSPISGHTSVYWYQQALGLGLQFLLWYDEGEERNRGNFPPRFSGRQFPNYSSELNVNALELEDSALYLCASRPERGHTDTQYFGPGTRLTVL.

V usage is TRBV6-5 and J usage is TRBJ2-4; D may be TRBD1 (6 bases). The ends were cut back, 2 bases at V and 2 bases at J, with 10 bases in the middle. Germline V gives CDR1 MNHEY, CDR2 SVGAGI. The CDR3 runs to 15 residues. The CDR3 region is CASSYATGTKNIQYF. The CDR3 DNA follows: TGTGCCAGCAGTTACGCCACAGGGACCAAAAACATTCAGTACTTC.

This clone occurred once. The rearrangement links TRBV6-1 to TRBJ2-7; tentative D call: TRBD1 (6 bases). With 2 bases removed from V and 1 base from J, the gap between germline ends came to 12 bases. Germline V gene sequence: CDR1 MNHNS, CDR2 SASEGT. The CDR3 is 15 amino acids. CDR3 protein: CASSEPGHSSYEQYF. Here the CDR3 DNA reads TGTGCCAGCAGTGAACCGGGACACTCGTCCTACGAGCAGTACTTC.

The V and J genes are TRBV4-1 and TRBJ1-5; TRBD1 matches at 8 bases. V gave up 1 base and J gave up 4 bases; unmatched junction bases: 9. Germline V lookup: CDR1 MGHRA, CDR2 YSYEKL. The CDR3 is 17 residues long. CDR3 amino acids: CASSQVPRTGLNQPQHF. CDR3 coding DNA: TGCGCCAGCAGCCAAGTACCGCGGACAGGGCTTAATCAGCCCCAGCATTTT.

V is TRBV6-5 and J is TRBJ2-7; TRBD1 aligns across 7 bases. This CDR3 has 13 residues. Trimming removed 6 bases from V and 3 bases from J; junction bases left unmatched: 5. Germline values: CDR1 MNHEY, CDR2 SVGAGI. CDR3 sequence reads: CASSATGNYEQYF. The CDR3 DNA is TGTGCCAGCAGCGCGACAGGGAACTACGAGCAGTACTTC.

This chain links TRBV9 with TRBJ1-3; D uncertain. Germline values: CDR1 SGDLS, CDR2 YYNGEE. V lost 0 bases and J 4 bases, leaving 5 bases between the germline ends. This CDR3 is built from 13 residues. The chain's CDR3 is CASSVELGNTIYF. Here the CDR3 DNA reads TGTGCCAGCAGCGTAGAACTGGGAAACACCATATATTTT.